These T cell receptor beta chains were read from a single sample in a study of blood T cell repertoires in COVID-19. Measured with immunoSEQ multiplex PCR; TCRdb has only the in-frame clones, and not every one. The sample records around 150,000 clones, about 93% being singletons. The sample comprised peripheral blood. These receptors came from a woman aged 45 to 65 with acute or convalescent COVID-19. Both conserved end residues are part of each CDR3. A D gene is named only where the DNA matches it firmly. Clone sizes are given selectively: once, few, many, or a class where the clone is expanded.

j_call: TRBJ1-2; clone_size: once; v_call: TRBV6-1; d_call: -; cdr3_nt: TGTGCCAGCAGTGAAGTGACCCGAGGATACTATGGCTACACCTTC; cdr3_aa: CASSEVTRGYYGYTF
j_call: TRBJ2-3; clone_size: -; v_call: TRBV7-9; d_call: TRBD2; cdr3_nt: TGTGCCAGCAGCTTAGCAGCGGGGGGAAGAGATACGCAGTATTTT; cdr3_aa: CASSLAAGGRDTQYF
j_call: TRBJ2-5; clone_size: once; v_call: TRBV18; d_call: -; cdr3_nt: TGTGCCAGCTCACCGCGGGTAGGAGGCCAAGAGACCCAGTACTTC; cdr3_aa: CASSPRVGGQETQYF
j_call: TRBJ1-5; clone_size: -; v_call: TRBV27; d_call: TRBD1; cdr3_nt: TGTGCCAGCAGCCGAACAGGGGTTGGCAATCAGCCCCAGCATTTT; cdr3_aa: CASSRTGVGNQPQHF
j_call: TRBJ1-1; clone_size: -; v_call: TRBV4-1; d_call: -; cdr3_nt: TGCGCCAGCAGCCAAGGCGATTGGACAGTTGCGAACACTGAAGCTTTCTTT; cdr3_aa: CASSQGDWTVANTEAFF
j_call: TRBJ2-6; clone_size: -; v_call: TRBV4-1; d_call: TRBD1; cdr3_nt: TGCGCCAGCAGCCACACTTGGGGGACAGTAGCCAACGTCCTGACTTTC; cdr3_aa: CASSHTWGTVANVLTF
j_call: TRBJ1-1; clone_size: -; v_call: TRBV23-1; d_call: -; cdr3_nt: TGCGCCAGCAGTCAAGTTCGGGGGGGCACTGAAGCTTTCTTT; cdr3_aa: CASSQVRGGTEAFF
j_call: TRBJ1-5; clone_size: -; v_call: TRBV28; d_call: -; cdr3_nt: TGTGCCAGCAGTCCAGGGGACCGAAACAATCAGCCCCAGCATTTT; cdr3_aa: CASSPGDRNNQPQHF
j_call: TRBJ1-1; clone_size: -; v_call: TRBV10-1; d_call: -; cdr3_nt: TGCGCCAGCAGTGAGTCCGCATACGGGGGAACTGAAGCTTTCTTT; cdr3_aa: CASSESAYGGTEAFF
j_call: TRBJ2-5; clone_size: -; v_call: TRBV7-9; d_call: -; cdr3_nt: TGTGCCAGCAGCTTAGGAGTCATGACTGCCCAAGAGACCCAGTACTTC; cdr3_aa: CASSLGVMTAQETQYF
j_call: TRBJ1-2; clone_size: -; v_call: TRBV25-1; d_call: -; cdr3_nt: TGTGCCAGCAGTGAGACAGGTTATAACTATGGCTACACCTTC; cdr3_aa: CASSETGYNYGYTF
j_call: TRBJ2-1; clone_size: -; v_call: TRBV9; d_call: -; cdr3_nt: TGTGCCAGCAGCGTGTCGAGCGGAGCCAGGTACAATGAGCAGTTCTTC; cdr3_aa: CASSVSSGARYNEQFF
j_call: TRBJ1-1; clone_size: -; v_call: TRBV7-8; d_call: TRBD1; cdr3_nt: TGTGCCAGCAGCTTAGCGCCGGGGGGACAGGGTCCCACTTTCTTT; cdr3_aa: CASSLAPGGQGPTFF
j_call: TRBJ1-2; clone_size: once; v_call: TRBV5-1; d_call: -; cdr3_nt: TGCGCCAGCAGCTTGGAGGCAGGGATAAGTGGCTACACCTTC; cdr3_aa: CASSLEAGISGYTF
j_call: TRBJ2-6; clone_size: -; v_call: TRBV18; d_call: -; cdr3_nt: TGTGCCAGCTCACCACCCGGGGCTGGGGCCAACGTCCTGACTTTC; cdr3_aa: CASSPPGAGANVLTF
j_call: TRBJ1-2; clone_size: -; v_call: TRBV5-1; d_call: TRBD1; cdr3_nt: TGCGCCAGCAGCTGGTGGGACAGGGGGCGGGATGGCTACACCTTC; cdr3_aa: CASSWWDRGRDGYTF
j_call: TRBJ1-5; clone_size: -; v_call: TRBV10-2; d_call: -; cdr3_nt: TGCGCCAGCAGAGGACTGATCAATCAGCCCCAGCATTTT; cdr3_aa: CASRGLINQPQHF
j_call: TRBJ2-1; clone_size: -; v_call: TRBV19; d_call: TRBD1; cdr3_nt: TGTGCCAGTAGGCCGGGACAGGGGAACAATGAGCAGTTCTTC; cdr3_aa: CASRPGQGNNEQFF
j_call: TRBJ1-2; clone_size: once; v_call: TRBV7-2; d_call: -; cdr3_nt: TGTGCCAGCAGCTTAAGTACAACCTCCCACTACACCTTC; cdr3_aa: CASSLSTTSHYTF